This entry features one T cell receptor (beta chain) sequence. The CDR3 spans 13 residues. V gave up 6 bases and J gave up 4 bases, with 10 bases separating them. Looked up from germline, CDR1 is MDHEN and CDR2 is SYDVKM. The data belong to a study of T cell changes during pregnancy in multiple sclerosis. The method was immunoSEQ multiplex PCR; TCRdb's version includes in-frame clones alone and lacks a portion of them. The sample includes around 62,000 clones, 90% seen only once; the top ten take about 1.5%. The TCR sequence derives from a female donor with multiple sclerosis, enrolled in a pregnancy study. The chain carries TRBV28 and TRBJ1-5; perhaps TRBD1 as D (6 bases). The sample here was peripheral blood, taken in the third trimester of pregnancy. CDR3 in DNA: TGTGCCAGCAGGCTCGGGACAAATCAGCCCCAGCATTTT. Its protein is CASRLGTNQPQHF.